Below, 13 T cell receptor beta chains from the same sample are listed, as sequenced in a study of TIL therapy for anti-PD-1-resistant metastatic lung cancer. Time point described: pre-treatment sample, taken before nivolumab and TIL therapy. The immunoSEQ assay was v3. Produced via immunoSEQ multiplex PCR; TCRdb's table is partial and in-frame only. The data show tens of thousands of clones, around 79% seen once. The sequencing here drew on blood, taken at baseline. The receptors shown here come from a person aged 25 to 80 with non-small cell lung cancer.

This clone was picked up one time. CDR3 in DNA: TGTGCCAGCAGCCGACAGGGGGTATGGCAAGAGACCCAGTACTTC. It codes for CASSRQGVWQETQYF. The chain joins TRBV7-7 to TRBJ2-5; 9 nucleotides align to TRBD1. The CDR3 runs to 15 residues. V trimming: 5 bases; J trimming: 2 bases; junction bases outside the gene matches: 6. CDR1 and CDR2 (germline): SSHAT, FNYEAQ (reference sequence).

This clone was found a few times. The chain recombines TRBV6-6 with TRBJ1-6; D is unresolved. This CDR3 region has 15 residues. Germline V gene data show CDR1 as MNHNY and CDR2 as SVGAGI (reference sequence). Trimming removed 4 bases from V and 6 bases from J, with 13 bases in between. CDR3 residues: CASSSPAGGNSPLHF. In DNA form, the CDR3 reads TGTGCCAGCAGTTCCCCGGCAGGTGGTAATTCACCCCTCCACTTT.

The rearrangement uses TRBV7-7 and TRBJ1-4, with 7 bases fitting TRBD1. Germline V gene data show CDR1 as SSHAT and CDR2 as FNYEAQ (reference sequence). The CDR3 is 16 amino acids. CDR3 sequence: CALSGTGEATNEKLFF. For the CDR3, the DNA is TGTGCTCTCTCAGGAACAGGGGAAGCAACTAATGAAAAACTGTTTTTT.

The chain links TRBV10-2 to TRBJ1-2; the match to TRBD1 covers 8 bases. Germline CDR1 and CDR2: WSHSY and SAAADI. The V and J ends lost 5 bases and 1 base, in that order; junction bases with no gene match: 9. The CDR3 totals 16 residues. CDR3 protein: CASSLGRQGNNYGYTF. CDR3 coding DNA: TGCGCCAGCAGTCTTGGCCGACAGGGGAATAACTATGGCTACACCTTC.

This chain links TRBV9 with TRBJ1-1, with 8 bases lining up with TRBD1. J gave up 1 base and V 6 bases, and 5 bases lay outside the gene matches. Germline-derived CDR1 and CDR2 are SGDLS and YYNGEE. CDR3 length: 14 amino acids. This chain's CDR3 is CASTQQGANTEAFF. In DNA form, the CDR3 reads TGTGCCAGCACCCAGCAGGGGGCGAACACTGAAGCTTTCTTT.

The rearrangement uses TRBV6-5 and TRBJ1-5; no reliable D call. Trimming pared 4 bases from V and 3 bases from J, leaving 13 bases between. There are 15 residues in the CDR3. Looked up from germline, CDR1 is MNHEY and CDR2 is SVGAGI. The CDR3 protein is CASSCHPQINQPQHF. CDR3 nucleotides: TGTGCCAGCAGTTGTCACCCCCAAATCAATCAGCCCCAGCATTTT.

The chain recombines TRBV7-9 with TRBJ2-7; 10 bases align to TRBD2. CDR1 is SEHNR and CDR2 is FQNEAQ in the germline V gene (reference sequence). The V and J ends lost 0 bases and 3 bases, in that order; junction bases with no gene match: 5. This CDR3 has 16 amino acids. In DNA form, the CDR3 reads TGTGCCAGCAGCTTAGCGGAGGTAGCGGGAGGCTACGAGCAGTACTTC. Translated, it gives CASSLAEVAGGYEQYF.

CDR3 sequence (DNA): TGTGCCAGCAGCCAATTCGATGAAAAACTGTTTTTT. Its translation: CASSQFDEKLFF. This sequence joins TRBV16 and TRBJ1-4; D gene ambiguous. V was pared by 1 base and J by 6 bases, with 3 bases between. Per the germline V gene, CDR1 is KGHSY and CDR2 is FQNENV. The CDR3 has 12 residues.

The chain has TRBV25-1 and TRBJ1-1; 9 nucleotides align to TRBD1. Germline CDR1 reads MGHDK; CDR2 reads SYGVNS. The CDR3 runs to 16 residues. The ends lost 2 bases at V and 0 bases at J; junction bases unmatched: 4. As DNA, the CDR3 is TGTGCCAGCAGTGAAGGACAGGGGAGTGTGAACACTGAAGCTTTCTTT. Its translation: CASSEGQGSVNTEAFF.

The chain uses TRBV7-9 and TRBJ1-1, with D possibly being TRBD1 (5 bases). Germline CDR1 and CDR2: SEHNR and FQNEAQ (reference sequence). Trimming left V 4 bases short and J 1 base short, with 13 bases between. This CDR3 spans 15 amino acids. DNA of the CDR3: TGTGCCAGCAGCTCGTACCCCACAGGGAACACTGAAGCTTTCTTT. This encodes CASSSYPTGNTEAFF.

This chain connects TRBV6-5 to TRBJ1-3, with D possibly TRBD1 on 6 matching bases. Germline CDR1 reads MNHEY; CDR2 reads SVGAGI. Deletions cut 0 bases from V and 4 bases from J, with 10 bases between. The CDR3 contains 15 residues. The CDR3 region is CASSYSTGYGNTIYF. CDR3 in DNA: TGTGCCAGCAGTTACTCAACAGGGTACGGAAACACCATATATTTT.

The chain joins TRBV19 to TRBJ1-1; TRBD1 matches 7 bases. The CDR3 runs to 13 residues. From germline, CDR1 is LNHDA and CDR2 SQIVND (reference sequence). V lost 5 bases and J lost 6; bases outside the gene matches: 6. The CDR3: CASSVDRAAEAFF. The CDR3 nucleotides read TGTGCCAGTAGTGTCGACAGGGCGGCTGAAGCTTTCTTT.

The chain recombines TRBV11-3 with TRBJ1-1; possibly TRBD1 for D (5 bases). Between the trimmed V and J ends, which lost 1 base and 4 bases, there was a span of 13 bases. The CDR3 loop spans 15 amino acids. The germline V gene encodes CDR1 SGHNT and CDR2 YENEEA. The DNA for the CDR3 is TGTGCCAGCAGCTTAGTTTCTGGGGCTGGCACTGAAGCTTTCTTT. It is translated as CASSLVSGAGTEAFF.